This T cell receptor beta chain was observed in a study of beta chain features in type 1 diabetes. General study results and limits: Shortening of TCRB CDR3s, moderate but significant, appeared in all four CD4+ subsets of Type 1 diabetes patients. Resolution of whether HLA type affects TCRB rearrangement was not achieved here.

Of the isolated RNA, all was reverse transcribed, and so the sequenced material was expressed TCRB transcripts. Data came from immunoSEQ multiplex PCR; TCRdb stores just in-frame clones and leaves some out. Among around 99,000 clones listed, approximately 37% were seen once. A word on this clone: Its antigen remains unidentified.

Material for sequencing was stem cell memory CD4+ T cells from blood. This sequence was found in a woman aged 18-29 years in good health.

CDR3 nucleotide sequence: TGCAGCGTTGAATCACTAGCGGGAGTCGCAGATACGCAGTATTTT. Translated: CSVESLAGVADTQYF. This chain uses TRBV29-1 with TRBJ2-3; 11 bases are a match to TRBD2. CDR3 length: 15 amino acids. V shed 2 bases and J 4 bases; nucleotides not matched to a gene: 5. Germline values: CDR1 SQVTM, CDR2 ANQGSEA.